This T cell receptor (beta chain) emerged from a study of shared clonotypes between healthy human individuals. Points from the study as a whole: Clonotypes that were shared across a few donors made up around 4.6% of naive CD4 clonotypes.

Notes on this clone: What it binds is not known. Other DNA sequences from this sample encode an identical CDR3 as well.

Every contributor of samples was a Caucasian grown-up residing in Nashville, Tennessee. CDR1 is MNHEY, CDR2 SVGAGI, per germline. The CDR3 is 16 residues long. J was trimmed by 0 bases and V by 0 bases; bases with no gene match: 2. Sequencing used immunoSEQ multiplex PCR; TCRdb keeps in-frame clones, though not all of them. The table has about 1.5 million clones, 95% to 99% seen once. The source is a man younger than 45 in good health. This chain links TRBV6-5 with TRBJ1-3; TRBD1 aligns across 7 bases. The sequenced sample was naive CD4+ T cells sorted from blood. Subset indicated: CD45RA+ positively selected. CDR3 loop: CASSYSTGNSGNTIYF. As DNA, the CDR3 is TGTGCCAGCAGTTACTCGACAGGGAACTCTGGAAACACCATATATTTT.